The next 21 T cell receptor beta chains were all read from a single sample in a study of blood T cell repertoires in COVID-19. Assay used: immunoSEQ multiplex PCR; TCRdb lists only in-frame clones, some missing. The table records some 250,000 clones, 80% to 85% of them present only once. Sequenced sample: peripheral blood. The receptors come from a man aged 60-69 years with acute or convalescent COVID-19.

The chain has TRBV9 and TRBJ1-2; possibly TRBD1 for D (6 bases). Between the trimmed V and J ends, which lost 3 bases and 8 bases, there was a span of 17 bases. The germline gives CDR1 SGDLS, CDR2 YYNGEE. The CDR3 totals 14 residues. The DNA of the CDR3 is TGTGCCAGCAGCGGGTTTAGCAGGGGTCGAGGCTACACCTTC. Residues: CASSGFSRGRGYTF.

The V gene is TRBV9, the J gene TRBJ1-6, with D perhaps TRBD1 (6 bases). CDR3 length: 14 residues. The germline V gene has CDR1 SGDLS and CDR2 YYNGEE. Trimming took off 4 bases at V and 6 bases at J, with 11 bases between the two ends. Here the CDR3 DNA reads TGTGCCAGCAGCTTCGGGACATTTAATTCACCCCTCCACTTT. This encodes CASSFGTFNSPLHF.

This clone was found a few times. The CDR3 spells CTSSQGASLSSYNEQFF. The CDR3 DNA is TGCACCAGCAGCCAAGGAGCATCGTTGAGCTCCTACAATGAGCAGTTCTTC. The genes are TRBV1 and TRBJ2-1; TRBD2, the table's D call, was not compared with the DNA. TRBV1 corresponds to a pseudogene. The CDR3 length is 17 residues.

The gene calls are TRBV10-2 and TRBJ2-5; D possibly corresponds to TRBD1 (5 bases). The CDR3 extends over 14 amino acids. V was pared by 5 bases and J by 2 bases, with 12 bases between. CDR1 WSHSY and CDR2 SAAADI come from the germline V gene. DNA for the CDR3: TGCGCCAGCAGTTCGACAGCGACACAAGAGACCCAGTACTTC. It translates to CASSSTATQETQYF.

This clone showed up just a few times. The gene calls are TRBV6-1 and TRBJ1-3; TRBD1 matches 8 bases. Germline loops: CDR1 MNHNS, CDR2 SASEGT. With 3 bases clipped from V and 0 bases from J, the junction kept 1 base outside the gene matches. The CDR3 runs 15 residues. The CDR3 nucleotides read TGTGCCAGCAGTGATGACAGGGGCTCTGGAAACACCATATATTTT. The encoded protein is CASSDDRGSGNTIYF.

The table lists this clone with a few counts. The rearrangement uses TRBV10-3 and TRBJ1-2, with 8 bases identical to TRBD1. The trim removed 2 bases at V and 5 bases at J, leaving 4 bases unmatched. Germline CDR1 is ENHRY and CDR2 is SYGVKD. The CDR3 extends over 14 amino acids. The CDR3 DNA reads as TGTGCCATCAGTGAGCAGGGGGCGGGATATGGCTACACCTTC. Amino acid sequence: CAISEQGAGYGYTF.

The CDR3 DNA follows: TGTGCCAGCAGTGGGTATGGAGGGTCAACTAGCAATCAGCCCCAGCATTTT. Amino acid sequence: CASSGYGGSTSNQPQHF. The chain is built from TRBV28 and TRBJ1-5; no definite D call. This CDR3 has 17 amino acids. Trimming pared 5 bases from V and 0 bases from J, leaving 17 bases between. From germline, CDR1 is MDHEN and CDR2 SYDVKM.

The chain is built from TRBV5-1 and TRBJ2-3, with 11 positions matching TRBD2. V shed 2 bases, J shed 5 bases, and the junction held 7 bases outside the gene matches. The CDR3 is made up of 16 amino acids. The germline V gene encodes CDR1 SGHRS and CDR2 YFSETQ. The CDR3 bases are TGCGCCAGCAGCTTAGGTAGACTAGCGGGAAGAGATACGCAGTATTTT. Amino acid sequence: CASSLGRLAGRDTQYF. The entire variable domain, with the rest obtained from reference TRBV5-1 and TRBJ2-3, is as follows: KAGVTQTPRYLIKTRGQQVTLSCSPISGHRSVSWYQQTPGQGLQFLFEYFSETQRNKGNFPGRFSGRQFSNSRSEMNVSTLELGDSALYLCASSLGRLAGRDTQYFGPGTRLTVL.

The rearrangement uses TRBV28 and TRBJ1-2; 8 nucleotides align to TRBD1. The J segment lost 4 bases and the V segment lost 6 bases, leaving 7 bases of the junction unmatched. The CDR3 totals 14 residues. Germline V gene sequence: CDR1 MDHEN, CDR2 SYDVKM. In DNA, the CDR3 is TGTGCCAGCAGAGACCCAACAGGGGGCTATGGCTACACCTTC. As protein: CASRDPTGGYGYTF.

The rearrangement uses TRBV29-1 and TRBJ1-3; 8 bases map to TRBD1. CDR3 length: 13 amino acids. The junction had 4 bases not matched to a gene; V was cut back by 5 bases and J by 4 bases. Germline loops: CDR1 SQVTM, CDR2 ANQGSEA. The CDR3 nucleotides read TGCAGCGTTTACGGGACAGGCGGAAACACCATATATTTT. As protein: CSVYGTGGNTIYF.

The CDR3 here is CASSQAGQGGGKQYF. The CDR3, as DNA: TGTGCCAGCAGCCAAGCGGGCCAGGGGGGTGGGAAGCAGTACTTC. The chain recombines TRBV5-6 with TRBJ2-7, with D tentatively TRBD1 (7 bases). Trimming stripped 4 bases from V and 8 bases from J, with 22 bases between. The CDR3 loop spans 15 amino acids. Germline loops: CDR1 SGHDT, CDR2 YYEEEE. The entire variable domain, with the rest obtained from reference TRBV5-6 and TRBJ2-7, is as follows: DAGVTQSPTHLIKTRGQQVTLRCSPKSGHDTVSWYQQALGQGPQFIFQYYEEEERQRGNFPDRFSGHQFPNYSSELNVNALLLGDSALYLCASSQAGQGGGKQYFGPGTRLTVT.

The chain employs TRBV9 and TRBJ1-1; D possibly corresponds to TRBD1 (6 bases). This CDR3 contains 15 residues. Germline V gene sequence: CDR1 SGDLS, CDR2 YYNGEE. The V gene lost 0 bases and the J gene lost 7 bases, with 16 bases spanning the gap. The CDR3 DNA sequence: TGTGCCAGCAGCGTAGCTTCCAGGGGCCCCCTTGAAGCTTTCTTT. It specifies CASSVASRGPLEAFF.

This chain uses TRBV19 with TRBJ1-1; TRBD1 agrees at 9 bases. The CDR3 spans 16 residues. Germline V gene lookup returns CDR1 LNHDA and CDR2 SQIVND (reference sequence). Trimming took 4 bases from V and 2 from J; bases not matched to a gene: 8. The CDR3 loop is CASSRIQQGANTEAFF. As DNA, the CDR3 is TGTGCCAGTAGTAGAATTCAACAGGGGGCTAACACTGAAGCTTTCTTT. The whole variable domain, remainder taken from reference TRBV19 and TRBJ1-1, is DGGITQSPKYLFRKEGQNVTLSCEQNLNHDAMYWYRQDPGQGLRLIYYSQIVNDFQKGDIAEGYSVSREKKESFPLTVTSAQKNPTAFYLCASSRIQQGANTEAFFGQGTRLTVV.

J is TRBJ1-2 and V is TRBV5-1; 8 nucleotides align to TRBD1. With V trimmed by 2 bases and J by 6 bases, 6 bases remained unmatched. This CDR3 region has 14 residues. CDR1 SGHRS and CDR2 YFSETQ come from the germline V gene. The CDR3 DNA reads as TGCGCCAGCAGCTTACTCGGGACAGGAGATGGCTACACCTTC. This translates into CASSLLGTGDGYTF. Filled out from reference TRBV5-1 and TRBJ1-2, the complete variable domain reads KAGVTQTPRYLIKTRGQQVTLSCSPISGHRSVSWYQQTPGQGLQFLFEYFSETQRNKGNFPGRFSGRQFSNSRSEMNVSTLELGDSALYLCASSLLGTGDGYTFGSGTRLTVV.

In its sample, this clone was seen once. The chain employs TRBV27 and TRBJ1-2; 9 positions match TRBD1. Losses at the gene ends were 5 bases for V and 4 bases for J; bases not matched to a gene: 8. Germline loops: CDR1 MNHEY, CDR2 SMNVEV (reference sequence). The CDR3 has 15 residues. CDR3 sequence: CASSKRTGVGYGYTF. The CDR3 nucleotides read TGTGCCAGCAGTAAGCGGACAGGGGTGGGCTATGGCTACACCTTC.

CDR3 sequence reads: CAWSILGRNSPLHF. The CDR3 coding sequence is TGTGCCTGGAGCATATTAGGGAGGAATTCACCCCTCCACTTT. The V gene is TRBV30, the J gene TRBJ1-6; D gene ambiguous. Per germline, CDR1 GTSNPN and CDR2 SVGIG (reference sequence). With 3 bases removed from V and 7 bases from J, the gap between germline ends came to 13 bases. This CDR3 is 14 amino acids long.

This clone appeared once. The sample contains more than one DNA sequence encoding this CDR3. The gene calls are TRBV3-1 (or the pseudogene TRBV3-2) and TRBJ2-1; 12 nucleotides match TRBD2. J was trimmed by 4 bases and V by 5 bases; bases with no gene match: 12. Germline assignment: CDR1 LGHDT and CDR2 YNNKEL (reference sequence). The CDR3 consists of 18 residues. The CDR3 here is CASSKGLAGGLGYNEQFF. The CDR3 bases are TGTGCCAGCAGCAAGGGGCTAGCGGGGGGGCTTGGGTACAATGAGCAGTTCTTC.

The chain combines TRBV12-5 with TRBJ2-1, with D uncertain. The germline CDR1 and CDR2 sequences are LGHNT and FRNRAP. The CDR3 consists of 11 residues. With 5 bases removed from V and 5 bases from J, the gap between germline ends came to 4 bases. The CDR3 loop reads CASGRHNEQFF. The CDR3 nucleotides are TGTGCTAGTGGTCGTCACAATGAGCAGTTCTTC.

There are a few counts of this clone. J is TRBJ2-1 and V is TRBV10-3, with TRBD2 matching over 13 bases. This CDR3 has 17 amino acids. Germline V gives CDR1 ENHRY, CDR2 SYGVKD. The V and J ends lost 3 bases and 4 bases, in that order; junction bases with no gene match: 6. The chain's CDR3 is CAISDETSGGRYNEQFF. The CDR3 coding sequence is TGTGCCATCAGTGATGAGACTAGCGGGGGGCGTTACAATGAGCAGTTCTTC.

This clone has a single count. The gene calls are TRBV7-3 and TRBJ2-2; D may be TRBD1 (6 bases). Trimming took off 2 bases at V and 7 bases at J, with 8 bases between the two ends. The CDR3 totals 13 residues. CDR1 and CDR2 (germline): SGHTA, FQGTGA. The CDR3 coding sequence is TGTGCCAGCAGCTTAGGACAGCGCGGGGAGCTGTTTTTT. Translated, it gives CASSLGQRGELFF.

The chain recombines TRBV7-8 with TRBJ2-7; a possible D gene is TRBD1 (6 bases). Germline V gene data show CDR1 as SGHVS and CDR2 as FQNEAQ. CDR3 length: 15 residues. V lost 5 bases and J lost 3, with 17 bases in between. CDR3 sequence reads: CASSAFQGPSYEQYF. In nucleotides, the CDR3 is TGTGCCAGCAGCGCCTTTCAGGGGCCGAGCTACGAGCAGTACTTC. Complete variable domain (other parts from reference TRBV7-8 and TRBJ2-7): GAGVSQSPRYKVAKRGQDVALRCDPISGHVSLFWYQQALGQGPEFLTYFQNEAQLDKSGLPSDRFFAERPEGSVSTLKIQRTQQEDSAVYLCASSAFQGPSYEQYFGPGTRLTVT.